Each of the 11 T cell receptor beta chains below was sequenced from the same sample in a study of molecular identifiers for immune sequencing clone quantification. In TCRdb, the PCR reads were re-called with MiXCR into one record per CDR3 protein. The top ten clones hold about 0.74% of a sample with roughly 300,000 distinct CDR3 sequences, roughly a quarter of them seen once. Sequencing used naive CD8+ T cells from blood, with Jurkat cell RNA spiked in. Specified subset: FACS-sorted CD8+CD4-CCR7+CD45RA+ naive T cells. The source is a human donor in good health. Some libraries in this study had Jurkat cell RNA spiked in.

Concerning this clonotype itself: A much larger clone lies one base from this, so it may be a read error. V is TRBV28 and J is TRBJ2-7; D unclear. The V end lost 6 bases, the J end lost 2 bases, and 5 bases lay between the germline ends. The CDR3 consists of 11 residues. Germline V lookup: CDR1 MDHEN, CDR2 SYDVKM. The CDR3, as DNA: TGTGCCAGCAGCCGGGCCTACGAGCAGTACTTC. Amino acids: CASSRAYEQYF.

About this clonotype: This may come from a read error, since a much larger clone is one base off. This chain links TRBV21-1 with TRBJ1-5; the table's D call, TRBD1, was not checked against the DNA. TRBV21-1 represents a pseudogene. This CDR3 is built from 15 residues. The CDR3 protein is CASNLGQGFRLPQHF. The CDR3 nucleotides are TGTGCCAGCAACCTGGGACAGGGCTTTAGGCTGCCCCAGCATTTT.

This clonotype was seen only a few times. The chain carries TRBV11-2 and TRBJ2-6; the match to TRBD1 covers 11 bases. CDR1 is SGHAT, CDR2 FQNNGV, per germline. This CDR3 has 19 amino acids. V gave up 2 bases and J gave up 0 bases; unmatched junction bases: 6. CDR3 nucleotides: TGTGCCAGCAGCTTATTCAGGGACAGGGGGTACTCTGGGGCCAACGTCCTGACTTTC. Translation: CASSLFRDRGYSGANVLTF.

The sample holds many counts of this clonotype. The chain combines TRBV7-6 with TRBJ2-3; 7 nucleotides align to TRBD2. The V and J ends lost 5 bases and 0 bases, in that order; junction bases with no gene match: 5. Germline V gene sequence: CDR1 SGHVS, CDR2 FNYEAQ. This CDR3 contains 15 residues. The CDR3 DNA reads as TGTGCCAGCAGCCGGACTAGTGAGAGCACAGATACGCAGTATTTT. Encoded protein: CASSRTSESTDTQYF.

There are many counts of this clonotype. The V and J genes are TRBV2 and TRBJ2-2; TRBD1 agrees at 7 bases. V lost 6 bases and J lost 1; bases outside the gene matches: 5. The CDR3 consists of 15 residues. Germline loops: CDR1 SNHLY, CDR2 FYNNEI. This CDR3 is CASSPGTVNTGELFF. CDR3 nucleotides: TGTGCCAGCAGCCCCGGGACAGTGAACACCGGGGAGCTGTTTTTT.

The sample holds a few counts of this clonotype. The chain has TRBV6-1 and TRBJ2-2; no clear D. The CDR3 has 14 residues. Trimming pared 3 bases from V and 1 base from J, leaving 6 bases between. Germline assignment: CDR1 MNHNS and CDR2 SASEGT. The CDR3 DNA reads TGTGCCAGCAGTGAGCCAGGGAACACCGGGGAGCTGTTTTTT. It codes for CASSEPGNTGELFF.

This clonotype was seen many times. The genes are TRBV4-3 and TRBJ2-1; 12 bases agree with TRBD2. CDR3 length: 17 amino acids. V was clipped by 0 bases and J by 7 bases; unmatched bases: 7. Germline CDR1 and CDR2: LGHNA and YSLEER. The CDR3 DNA is TGCGCCAGCAGCCAAGATCTAGCGGGAGGGCCGGGTAATGAGCAGTTCTTC. Residues: CASSQDLAGGPGNEQFF.

This clonotype was seen ten or more times. The rearrangement joins TRBV12-3 or TRBV12-4 to TRBJ2-1, with D maybe TRBD1 (5 bases). This CDR3 contains 14 residues. The V end was cut by 4 bases, the J end by 12 bases, with 19 bases between. CDR3 bases: TGTGCCAGCAGTTCGGCCCGCAAGGGGATCGGGCAGTTCTTC. Amino acids: CASSSARKGIGQFF.

This clonotype came up many times. This chain joins TRBV6-2 or TRBV6-3 and TRBJ1-1, with D possibly TRBD1 on 6 matching bases. Germline CDR1 is MNHEY and CDR2 is SVGEGT. CDR3 size: 16 residues. V lost 3 bases and J lost 6, with 20 bases in between. CDR3 residues: CASSYMGGADSPEAFF. In DNA form, the CDR3 reads TGTGCCAGCAGTTATATGGGGGGCGCGGACTCCCCTGAAGCTTTCTTT.

This chain joins TRBV6-2 or TRBV6-3 and TRBJ2-3, with no clear D. CDR1 and CDR2 (germline): MNHEY, SVGEGT. V lost 5 bases, J lost 4 bases, and 13 bases lay in between. CDR3 length: 14 residues. CDR3 loop: CASSHTPSADTQYF. In DNA form, the CDR3 reads TGTGCCAGCAGTCACACCCCTTCCGCAGATACGCAGTATTTT.

This clonotype was picked up many times. The rearrangement uses TRBV29-1 and TRBJ2-3, with D tentatively TRBD1 (6 bases). Germline CDR1 and CDR2: SQVTM and ANQGSEA. V was trimmed by 1 base and J by 2 bases, leaving 16 bases between them. The CDR3 consists of 16 residues. CDR3: CSVEVGFGTFTDTQYF. The CDR3 DNA sequence: TGCAGCGTTGAAGTGGGGTTTGGGACATTCACAGATACGCAGTATTTT.